Given below is one TCR beta chain in context. This entry comes from a study of Ad26.COV2.S vaccination and SARS-CoV-2 variants. Treatment given: roughly 19 received Ad26.COV2.S at low or high dose, single or two shots; about 5 received placebo; per-sample allocation not given. Sampling occurred on day 63 after the first vaccine or placebo injection. Method: immunoSEQ multiplex PCR; TCRdb's copy keeps in-frame clones and lacks some. The table has about 680,000 clones, roughly 90% seen once; the top ten hold approximately 1.5%. This CDR3 has 17 amino acids. The J segment lost 4 bases and the V segment lost 4 bases, leaving 11 bases of the junction unmatched. CDR1 SEHNR and CDR2 FQNEAQ come from the germline V gene (reference sequence).

V gene TRBV7-9 combines with J gene TRBJ2-5; 11 nucleotides align to TRBD1. The source material was peripheral blood, sampled in a trial of Ad26.COV2.S vaccine versus placebo. The sequence derives from a person aged 18-60 years who received the Ad26.COV2.S COVID-19 vaccine or a placebo. The CDR3 reads CASSSRDRGYQGETQYF. CDR3 nucleotides: TGTGCCAGCAGCTCCCGGGACAGGGGGTATCAGGGAGAGACCCAGTACTTC.